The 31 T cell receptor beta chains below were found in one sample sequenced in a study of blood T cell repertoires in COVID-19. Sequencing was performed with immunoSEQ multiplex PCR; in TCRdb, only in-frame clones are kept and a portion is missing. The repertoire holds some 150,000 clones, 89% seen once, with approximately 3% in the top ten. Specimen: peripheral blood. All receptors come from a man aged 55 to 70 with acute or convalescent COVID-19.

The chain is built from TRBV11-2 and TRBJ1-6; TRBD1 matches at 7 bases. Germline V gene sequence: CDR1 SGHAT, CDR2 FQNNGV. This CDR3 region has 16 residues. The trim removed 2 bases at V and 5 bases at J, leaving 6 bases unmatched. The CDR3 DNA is TGTGCCAGCAGCTTACTCGACAGGGCGCATAATTCACCCCTCCACTTT. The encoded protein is CASSLLDRAHNSPLHF.

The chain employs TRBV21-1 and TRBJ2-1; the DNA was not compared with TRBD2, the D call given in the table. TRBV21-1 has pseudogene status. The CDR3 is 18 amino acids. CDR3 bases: TGTGCCAGCAGCAAAGAGGCCCGACTAGCGGGGGGGCCCCATGAGCAGTTCTTC. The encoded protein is CASSKEARLAGGPHEQFF.

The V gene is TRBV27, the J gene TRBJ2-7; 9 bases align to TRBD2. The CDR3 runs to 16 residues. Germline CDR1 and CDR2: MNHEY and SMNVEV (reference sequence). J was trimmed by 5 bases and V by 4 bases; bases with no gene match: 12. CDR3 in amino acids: CASSSRPLAGTDEQYF. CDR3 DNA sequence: TGTGCCAGCAGTTCCCGTCCTCTAGCGGGGACCGACGAGCAGTACTTC.

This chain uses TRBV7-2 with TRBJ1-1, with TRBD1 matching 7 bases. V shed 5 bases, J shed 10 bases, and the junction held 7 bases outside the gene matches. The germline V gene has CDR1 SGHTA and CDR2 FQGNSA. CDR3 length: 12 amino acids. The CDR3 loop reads CASSRKGARAFF. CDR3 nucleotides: TGTGCCAGCAGCCGCAAGGGGGCGCGAGCTTTCTTT.

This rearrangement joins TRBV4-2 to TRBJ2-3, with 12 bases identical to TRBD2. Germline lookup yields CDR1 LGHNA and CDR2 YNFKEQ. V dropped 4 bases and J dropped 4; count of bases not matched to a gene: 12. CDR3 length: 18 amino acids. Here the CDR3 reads CASSLSSGGAGNPDTQYF. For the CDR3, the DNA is TGTGCCAGCAGCCTCTCTAGCGGGGGGGCCGGCAACCCAGATACGCAGTATTTT.

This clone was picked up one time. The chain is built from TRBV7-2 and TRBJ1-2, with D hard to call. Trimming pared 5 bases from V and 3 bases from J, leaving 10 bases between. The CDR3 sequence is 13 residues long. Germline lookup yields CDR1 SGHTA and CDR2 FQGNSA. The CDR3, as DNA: TGTGCCAGCAGCCGCGGTTCATACTATGGCTACACCTTC. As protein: CASSRGSYYGYTF.

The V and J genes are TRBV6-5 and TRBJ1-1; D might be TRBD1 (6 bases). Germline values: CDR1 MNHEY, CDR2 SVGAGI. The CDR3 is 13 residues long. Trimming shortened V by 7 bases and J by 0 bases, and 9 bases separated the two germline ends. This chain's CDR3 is CASTRGMNTEAFF. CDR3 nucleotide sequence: TGTGCCAGCACAAGGGGGATGAACACTGAAGCTTTCTTT.

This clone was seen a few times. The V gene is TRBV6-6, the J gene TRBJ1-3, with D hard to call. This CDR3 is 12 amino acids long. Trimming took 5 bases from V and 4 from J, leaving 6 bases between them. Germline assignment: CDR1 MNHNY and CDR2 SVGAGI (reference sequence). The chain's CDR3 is CASSSRGNTIYF. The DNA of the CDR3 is TGTGCCAGCAGTAGCAGGGGAAACACCATATATTTT.

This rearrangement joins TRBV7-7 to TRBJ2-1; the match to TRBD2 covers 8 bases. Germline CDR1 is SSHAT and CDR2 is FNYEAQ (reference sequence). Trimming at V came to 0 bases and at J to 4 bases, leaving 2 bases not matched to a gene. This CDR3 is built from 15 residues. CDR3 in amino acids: CASSLATSVYNEQFF. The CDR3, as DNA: TGTGCCAGCAGCTTAGCGACTAGCGTATACAATGAGCAGTTCTTC.

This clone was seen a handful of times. The CDR3 coding sequence is TGTGCCAGCAGTTTACCCCCAGGACAGCGACAATCCTACGAGCAGTACTTC. It codes for CASSLPPGQRQSYEQYF. The V and J genes are TRBV27 and TRBJ2-7; perhaps TRBD1 as D (6 bases). V lost 2 bases and J 1 base, leaving 18 bases between the germline ends. Per germline, CDR1 MNHEY and CDR2 SMNVEV (reference sequence). This CDR3 has 17 amino acids.

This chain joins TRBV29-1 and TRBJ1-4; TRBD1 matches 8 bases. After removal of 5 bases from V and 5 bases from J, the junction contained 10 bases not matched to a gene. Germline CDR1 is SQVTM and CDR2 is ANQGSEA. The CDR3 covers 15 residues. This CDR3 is CSVITGQGGNEKLFF. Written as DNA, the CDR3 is TGCAGCGTTATAACCGGACAGGGTGGGAATGAAAAACTGTTTTTT.

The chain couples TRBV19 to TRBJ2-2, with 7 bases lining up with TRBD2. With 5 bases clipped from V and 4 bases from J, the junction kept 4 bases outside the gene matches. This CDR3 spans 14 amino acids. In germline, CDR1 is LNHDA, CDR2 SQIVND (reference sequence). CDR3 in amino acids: CASSVTSATGELFF. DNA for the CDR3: TGTGCCAGTAGTGTTACTAGCGCCACCGGGGAGCTGTTTTTT.

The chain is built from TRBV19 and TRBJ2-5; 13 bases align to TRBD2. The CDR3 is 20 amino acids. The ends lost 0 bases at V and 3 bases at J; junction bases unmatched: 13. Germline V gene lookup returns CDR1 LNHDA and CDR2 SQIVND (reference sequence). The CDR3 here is CASSIEVGLAGDPVEETQYF. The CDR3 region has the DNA TGTGCCAGTAGTATAGAGGTTGGACTAGCGGGGGACCCTGTGGAAGAGACCCAGTACTTC. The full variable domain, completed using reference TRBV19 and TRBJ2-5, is DGGITQSPKYLFRKEGQNVTLSCEQNLNHDAMYWYRQDPGQGLRLIYYSQIVNDFQKGDIAEGYSVSREKKESFPLTVTSAQKNPTAFYLCASSIEVGLAGDPVEETQYFGPGTRLLVL.

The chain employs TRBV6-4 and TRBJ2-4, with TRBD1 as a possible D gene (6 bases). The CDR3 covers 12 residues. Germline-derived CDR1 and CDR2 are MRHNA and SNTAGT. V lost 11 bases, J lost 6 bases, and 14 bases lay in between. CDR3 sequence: CALTGQLNIQYF. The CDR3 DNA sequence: TGTGCCTTAACAGGACAGTTAAACATTCAGTACTTC.

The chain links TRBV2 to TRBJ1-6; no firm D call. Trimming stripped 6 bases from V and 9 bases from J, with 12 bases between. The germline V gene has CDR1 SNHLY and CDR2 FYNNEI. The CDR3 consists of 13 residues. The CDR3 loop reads CASRARDFSPLHF. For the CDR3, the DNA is TGTGCCAGCAGAGCGAGAGATTTTTCACCCCTCCACTTT.

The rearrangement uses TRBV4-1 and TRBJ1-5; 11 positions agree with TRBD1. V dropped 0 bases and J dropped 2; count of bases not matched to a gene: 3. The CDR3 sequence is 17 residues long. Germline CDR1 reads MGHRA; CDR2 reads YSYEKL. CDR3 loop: CASSQDGQGAGNQPQHF. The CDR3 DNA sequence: TGCGCCAGCAGCCAAGATGGACAGGGGGCGGGCAATCAGCCCCAGCATTTT.

The CDR3 here is CASSPPPGLQAYGYTF. The CDR3 nucleotides read TGTGCCAGCTCACCACCGCCAGGGCTCCAAGCCTATGGCTACACCTTC. This sequence joins TRBV18 and TRBJ1-2; D is perhaps TRBD1 (5 bases). Germline CDR1 KGHSH, CDR2 LQKENI. The CDR3 spans 16 residues. Trimming left V 0 bases short and J 4 bases short, with 15 bases between.

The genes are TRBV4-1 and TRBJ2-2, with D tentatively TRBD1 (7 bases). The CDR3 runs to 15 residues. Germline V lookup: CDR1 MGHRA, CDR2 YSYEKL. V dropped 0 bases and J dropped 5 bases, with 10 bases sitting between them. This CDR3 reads CASSQDQGGTGELFF. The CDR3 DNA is TGCGCCAGCAGCCAAGACCAGGGGGGTACCGGGGAGCTGTTTTTT.

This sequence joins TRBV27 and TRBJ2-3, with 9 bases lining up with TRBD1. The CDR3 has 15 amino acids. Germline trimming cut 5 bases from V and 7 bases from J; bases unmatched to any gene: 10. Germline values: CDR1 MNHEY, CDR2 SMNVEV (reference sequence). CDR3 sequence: CASSPTGTGSNTQYF. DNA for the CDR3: TGTGCCAGCAGTCCGACCGGGACAGGGAGTAATACGCAGTATTTT.

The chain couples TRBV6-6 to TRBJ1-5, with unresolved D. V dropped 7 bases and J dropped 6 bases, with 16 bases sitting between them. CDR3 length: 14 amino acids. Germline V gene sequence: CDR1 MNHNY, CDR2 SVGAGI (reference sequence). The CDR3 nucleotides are TGTGCCAGCACCCCCGGTGATTTAACTCAGCCCCAGCATTTT. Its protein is CASTPGDLTQPQHF.

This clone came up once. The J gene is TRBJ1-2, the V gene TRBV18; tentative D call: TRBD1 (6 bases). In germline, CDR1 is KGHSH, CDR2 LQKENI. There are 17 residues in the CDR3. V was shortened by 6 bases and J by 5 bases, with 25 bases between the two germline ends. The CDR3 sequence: CASSSRPGAGELYGYTF. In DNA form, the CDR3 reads TGTGCCAGCTCCAGTAGACCCGGGGCAGGGGAGCTGTATGGCTACACCTTC.

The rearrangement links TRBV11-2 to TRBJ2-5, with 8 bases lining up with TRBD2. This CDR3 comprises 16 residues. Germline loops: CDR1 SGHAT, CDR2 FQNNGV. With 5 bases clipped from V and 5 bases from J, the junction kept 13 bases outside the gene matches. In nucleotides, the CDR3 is TGTGCCAGCAGCCTACTGAGCGGGGGAGAAGGGGAGACCCAGTACTTC. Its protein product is CASSLLSGGEGETQYF.

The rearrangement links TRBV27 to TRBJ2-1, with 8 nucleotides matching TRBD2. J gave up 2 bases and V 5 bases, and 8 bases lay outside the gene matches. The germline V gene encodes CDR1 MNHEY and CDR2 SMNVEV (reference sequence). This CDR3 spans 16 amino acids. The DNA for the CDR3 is TGTGCCAGCAGTGCAGCCCGGGGGGGGGCCTACAATGAGCAGTTCTTC. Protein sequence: CASSAARGGAYNEQFF.

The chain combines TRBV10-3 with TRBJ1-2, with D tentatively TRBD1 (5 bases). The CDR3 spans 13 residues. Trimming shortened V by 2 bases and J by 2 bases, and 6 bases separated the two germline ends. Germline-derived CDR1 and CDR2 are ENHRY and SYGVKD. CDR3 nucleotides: TGTGCCATCAGTGAGGCAGGGAACTATGGCTACACCTTC. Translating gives CAISEAGNYGYTF.

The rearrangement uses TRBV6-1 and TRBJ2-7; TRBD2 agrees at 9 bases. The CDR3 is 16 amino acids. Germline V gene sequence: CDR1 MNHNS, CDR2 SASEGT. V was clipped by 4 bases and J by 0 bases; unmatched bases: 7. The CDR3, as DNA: TGTGCCAGCAGTGGCAATAGCGGGGGCCGCTCCTACGAGCAGTACTTC. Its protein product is CASSGNSGGRSYEQYF.

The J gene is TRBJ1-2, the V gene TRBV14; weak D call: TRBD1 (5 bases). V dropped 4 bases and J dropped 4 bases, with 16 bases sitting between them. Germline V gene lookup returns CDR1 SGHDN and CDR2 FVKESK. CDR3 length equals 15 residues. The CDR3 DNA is TGTGCCAGCAGCCGACGGACGGACACCCTCTATGGCTACACCTTC. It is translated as CASSRRTDTLYGYTF.

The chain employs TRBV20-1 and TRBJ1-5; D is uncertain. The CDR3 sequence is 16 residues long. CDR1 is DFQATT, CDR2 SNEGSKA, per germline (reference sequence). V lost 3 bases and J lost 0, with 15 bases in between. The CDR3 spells CSASPAPGNSNQPQHF. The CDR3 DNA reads TGCAGTGCTAGTCCGGCCCCGGGAAATAGCAATCAGCCCCAGCATTTT.

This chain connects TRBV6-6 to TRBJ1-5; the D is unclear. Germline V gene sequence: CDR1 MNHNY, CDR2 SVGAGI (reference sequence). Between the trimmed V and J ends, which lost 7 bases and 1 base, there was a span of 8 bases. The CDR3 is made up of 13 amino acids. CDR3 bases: TGTGCCAGCACCACGGGGAGCAATCAGCCCCAGCATTTT. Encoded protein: CASTTGSNQPQHF.

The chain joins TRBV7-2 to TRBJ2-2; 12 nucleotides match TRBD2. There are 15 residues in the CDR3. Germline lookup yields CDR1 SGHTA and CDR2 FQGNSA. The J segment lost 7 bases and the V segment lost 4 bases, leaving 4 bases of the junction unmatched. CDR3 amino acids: CASSWTSGVGGELFF. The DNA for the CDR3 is TGTGCCAGCAGCTGGACTAGCGGGGTTGGCGGGGAGCTGTTTTTT.

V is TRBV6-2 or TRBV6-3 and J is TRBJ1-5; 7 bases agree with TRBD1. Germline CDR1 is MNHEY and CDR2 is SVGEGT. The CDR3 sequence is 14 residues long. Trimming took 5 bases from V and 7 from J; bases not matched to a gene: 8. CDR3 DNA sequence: TGTGCCAGCAGTACCTCGACAGGGCAACAGCCCCAGCATTTT. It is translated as CASSTSTGQQPQHF.

The CDR3 bases are TGTGCCACCAGTGATACCGGGGGAAACATTCAGTACTTC. It is translated as CATSDTGGNIQYF. V and J are TRBV24-1 and TRBJ2-4, with TRBD2 as a possible D gene (6 bases). V lost 3 bases and J lost 6, with 8 bases in between. Germline assignment: CDR1 KGHDR and CDR2 SFDVKD. CDR3 length: 13 residues.